This entry lists 19 T cell receptor beta chains sequenced from one sample in a study of neurological immune-mediated disorders. TCRdb analysed the 5' RACE reads with MiXCR anew, one entry per CDR3 protein. Of 75,000 to 80,000 distinct CDR3 sequences in the sample, less than 5.5% were seen once. The specimen sequenced was PBMCs. The receptors derive from a woman in her thirties with multiple sclerosis.

This clonotype appeared a few times. At one boundary the junction diverges from the germline segment, which might be a read error. The rearrangement uses TRBV6-6 and TRBJ1-6; D is uncertain. The CDR3 has 13 amino acids. Germline V lookup: CDR1 MNHNY, CDR2 SVGAGI (reference sequence). CDR3: CASSSVNNSTLNF. CDR3 nucleotides: TGTGCCAGCAGTTCAGTGAATAATTCAACCCTCAACTTT.

This clonotype was recorded at least ten times. The DNA of the CDR3 is TGTGCCAGCAGTTACTCGGACTCATATGGCTACACCTTC. Amino acids: CASSYSDSYGYTF. V gene TRBV6-5 combines with J gene TRBJ1-2; D not resolved. The CDR3 runs to 13 residues. Germline loops: CDR1 MNHEY, CDR2 SVGAGI. V was trimmed by 0 bases and J by 5 bases, leaving 7 bases between them.

In this sample, this clonotype turned up many times. This rearrangement joins TRBV10-3 to TRBJ2-3; the match to TRBD2 covers 8 bases. From germline, CDR1 is ENHRY and CDR2 SYGVKD. Trimming took 2 bases from V and 2 from J; bases not matched to a gene: 6. The CDR3 has 16 residues. The CDR3 nucleotides are TGTGCCATCAGTGAGACTAGCGGCCGTTACACAGATACGCAGTATTTT. Translated: CAISETSGRYTDTQYF.

The sample holds many counts of this clonotype. The CDR3 DNA reads TGTGCCAGCTCACCGGGAGGACATGCCATCCCGTCCGAAGAAAACATTCAGTACTTC. Residues: CASSPGGHAIPSEENIQYF. The chain is built from TRBV18 and TRBJ2-4; perhaps TRBD2 as D (6 bases). The germline gives CDR1 KGHSH, CDR2 LQKENI. This CDR3 spans 19 amino acids. V shed 3 bases and J shed 5 bases, with 26 bases lying between them. The full variable domain, with the rest looked up from reference TRBV18 and TRBJ2-4, is NAGVMQNPRHLVRRRGQEARLRCSPMKGHSHVYWYRQLPEEGLKFMVYLQKENIIDESGMPKERFSAEFPKEGPSILRIQQVVRGDSAAYFCASSPGGHAIPSEENIQYFGAGTRLSVL.

This clonotype was seen repeatedly, ten times or more. J is TRBJ2-7 and V is TRBV12-3 or TRBV12-4; D is undetermined. Trimming stripped 2 bases from V and 1 base from J, with 3 bases between. This CDR3 region has 12 residues. The CDR3 protein is CASSLRSYEQYF. Written as DNA, the CDR3 is TGTGCCAGCAGTTTAAGGTCCTACGAGCAGTACTTC.

In this sample, this clonotype turned up many times. The chain couples TRBV20-1 to TRBJ2-7; D uncertain. From germline, CDR1 is DFQATT and CDR2 SNEGSKA (reference sequence). V lost 3 bases and J 2 bases, leaving 14 bases between the germline ends. The CDR3 contains 14 residues. The CDR3 reads CSASRQDGPYEQYF. The CDR3, as DNA: TGCAGTGCTAGTCGTCAGGACGGGCCCTACGAGCAGTACTTC.

In its sample, this clonotype was seen many times. The V gene is TRBV12-3 or TRBV12-4, the J gene TRBJ1-3; D is unresolved. The ends were cut back, 3 bases at V and 0 bases at J, with 6 bases in the middle. The CDR3 loop spans 14 amino acids. Here the CDR3 reads CASSLWASGNTIYF. CDR3 bases: TGTGCCAGCAGTTTGTGGGCCTCTGGAAACACCATATATTTT.

This clonotype was recorded a few times. The chain joins TRBV5-1 to TRBJ2-2; TRBD1 is a possible D gene (5 bases). Per the germline V gene, CDR1 is SGHRS and CDR2 is YFSETQ. CDR3 length equals 14 residues. Deletions cut 1 base from V and 2 bases from J, with 6 bases between. The CDR3 DNA follows: TGCGCCAGCAGCTTGCAGGGTAACACCGGGGAGCTGTTTTTT. Translating it yields CASSLQGNTGELFF.

This clonotype was recorded a few times. V usage is TRBV3-1 and J usage is TRBJ2-5; D ambiguous. The V gene lost 0 bases and the J gene lost 5 bases, with 4 bases spanning the gap. Germline CDR1 and CDR2: LGHDT and YNNKEL (reference sequence). The CDR3 totals 12 residues. CDR3 amino acids: CASSQEHETQYF. In nucleotides, the CDR3 is TGTGCCAGCAGCCAAGAACATGAGACCCAGTACTTC.

This clonotype has only a few counts. The chain carries TRBV28 and TRBJ1-6; TRBD1 matches 7 bases. CDR1 and CDR2 (germline): MDHEN, SYDVKM. The CDR3 sequence is 15 residues long. The trim removed 4 bases at V and 6 bases at J, leaving 6 bases unmatched. The CDR3 DNA follows: TGTGCCAGCAGTTCCCGACAGGGAGGTAATTCACCCCTCCACTTT. As protein: CASSSRQGGNSPLHF.

This clonotype has ten or more counts. The genes are TRBV27 and TRBJ1-5; no clear D. The CDR3 consists of 12 residues. Germline V gives CDR1 MNHEY, CDR2 SMNVEV (reference sequence). Trimming stripped 3 bases from V and 3 bases from J, with 3 bases between. CDR3: CASSFPNQPQHF. In DNA form, the CDR3 reads TGTGCCAGCAGTTTTCCCAATCAGCCCCAGCATTTT.

This clonotype was counted at least ten times. The CDR3 is CASSRPWSSEQFF. The CDR3, as DNA: TGTGCCAGCAGCCGTCCCTGGAGTAGTGAGCAGTTCTTC. The V and J genes are TRBV3-1 and TRBJ2-1; no reliable D call. The germline V and J ends were trimmed by 4 bases and 9 bases, with 13 bases remaining between them. Germline values: CDR1 LGHDT, CDR2 YNNKEL (reference sequence). CDR3 length: 13 residues.

Ten or more counts support this clonotype. This rearrangement joins TRBV5-1 to TRBJ2-5; 10 bases align to TRBD1. From germline, CDR1 is SGHRS and CDR2 YFSETQ. The V segment lost 4 bases and the J segment 5 bases; nucleotides outside the gene matches: 8. CDR3 size: 15 residues. Written as DNA, the CDR3 is TGCGCCAGCAGCCCACCGACAGGGGGCGCGGAGACCCAGTACTTC. It is translated as CASSPPTGGAETQYF.

The chain uses TRBV5-1 and TRBJ2-7, with 7 positions matching TRBD1. The J segment lost 3 bases and the V segment lost 3 bases, leaving 9 bases of the junction unmatched. The V gene's germline CDR1 is SGHRS and CDR2 YFSETQ. The CDR3 sequence is 15 residues long. CDR3 sequence: CASSYMTGYFYEQYF. DNA for the CDR3: TGCGCCAGCAGCTACATGACAGGGTACTTCTACGAGCAGTACTTC. Together with reference TRBV5-1 and TRBJ2-7, the CDR3 gives the full variable domain: KAGVTQTPRYLIKTRGQQVTLSCSPISGHRSVSWYQQTPGQGLQFLFEYFSETQRNKGNFPGRFSGRQFSNSRSEMNVSTLELGDSALYLCASSYMTGYFYEQYFGPGTRLTVT.

This clonotype appeared many times. This chain connects TRBV7-2 to TRBJ2-3, with D perhaps matching TRBD2 (6 bases). Germline CDR1 SGHTA, CDR2 FQGNSA. V dropped 4 bases and J dropped 3 bases, with 14 bases sitting between them. This CDR3 is 15 amino acids long. The CDR3 loop is CASSSAGGMTDTQYF. CDR3 DNA: TGTGCCAGCAGCTCGGCCGGGGGTATGACAGATACGCAGTATTTT.

There are many counts of this clonotype. The chain links TRBV29-1 to TRBJ1-2, with D unclear. From germline, CDR1 is SQVTM and CDR2 ANQGSEA. CDR3 length: 12 residues. V was pared by 2 bases and J by 1 base, with 5 bases between. CDR3 coding DNA: TGCAGCGTTGAAAGCGATAACTATGGCTACACCTTC. It specifies CSVESDNYGYTF.

The chain recombines TRBV11-3 with TRBJ1-6; D remains ambiguous. The germline CDR1 and CDR2 sequences are SGHNT and YENEEA. V was shortened by 4 bases and J by 3 bases, with 25 bases between the two germline ends. This CDR3 region has 20 residues. CDR3 bases: TGTGCCAGCAGCTCCCCGGGGTTTGGACCGTTGACAAACTATAATTCACCCCTCCACTTT. Protein: CASSSPGFGPLTNYNSPLHF.

This clonotype was picked up many times. The V and J genes are TRBV3-1 and TRBJ2-2, with D tentatively TRBD2 (6 bases). CDR3 length: 16 residues. Germline assignment: CDR1 LGHDT and CDR2 YNNKEL (reference sequence). Trimming cost V 5 bases and J 3 bases, with 16 bases left between them. The CDR3 coding sequence is TGTGCCAGCAGCGACCGACCGGGACTTTACACCGGGGAGCTGTTTTTT. It is translated as CASSDRPGLYTGELFF.

The sample holds many counts of this clonotype. The rearrangement links TRBV12-3 or TRBV12-4 to TRBJ2-1; 12 bases line up with TRBD2. With 2 bases clipped from V and 4 bases from J, the junction kept 3 bases outside the gene matches. This CDR3 region has 16 residues. As DNA, the CDR3 is TGTGCCAGCAGTTTAAGGCTAGCGGGGGGGTACAATGAGCAGTTCTTC. This gives the protein CASSLRLAGGYNEQFF.